The 30 T cell receptor beta chains listed next were all sequenced from one sample in a study of blood T cell repertoires in COVID-19 (TCRdb year 2020). Library preparation used the immunoSEQ multiplex PCR assay. This is the immuneACCESS table as TCRdb keeps it, with only in-frame sequences that have V and J called. A part of the clones is gone; compared with another copy, unresolved V genes explain less than half, and the rest is unexplained. Counted in this sample were over 200,000 clones; about 85% of them appeared once. The top ten constitute about a tenth of the sample. Sequencing was carried out using PBMCs or T cells enriched from blood (not recorded which). Receptor source: a young man who had recovered from COVID-19.

The chain uses TRBV7-2 and TRBJ2-7, with TRBD2 identical over 14 bases. The CDR3 has 16 residues. V was pared by 6 bases and J by 0 bases, with 4 bases of the junction left unmatched. CDR1 is SGHTA, CDR2 FQGNSA, per germline. The DNA of the CDR3 is TGTGCCAGCAGTTGGACTAGCGGGGGGATCTCCTACGAGCAGTACTTC. This sequence encodes CASSWTSGGISYEQYF.

This chain connects TRBV5-5 to TRBJ2-2, with 14 bases lining up with TRBD2. CDR1 and CDR2 (germline): SGHKS, YYEKEE (reference sequence). The trim removed 4 bases at V and 4 bases at J, leaving 3 bases unmatched. The CDR3 contains 16 residues. The chain's CDR3 is CASSRGLAGVTGELFF. The DNA of the CDR3 is TGTGCCAGCAGCAGGGGACTAGCGGGAGTCACCGGGGAGCTGTTTTTT. The entire variable domain, with the rest obtained from reference TRBV5-5 and TRBJ2-2, is as follows: DAGVTQSPTHLIKTRGQQVTLRCSPISGHKSVSWYQQVLGQGPQFIFQYYEKEERGRGNFPDRFSARQFPNYSSELNVNALLLGDSALYLCASSRGLAGVTGELFFGEGSRLTVL.

The V and J genes are TRBV3-1 (or the pseudogene TRBV3-2) and TRBJ2-1; 7 nucleotides agree with TRBD1. The CDR3 consists of 13 residues. The V gene end was trimmed by 4 bases and the J gene end by 8 bases; junction bases not matched to a gene: 5. Germline V CDR1 and CDR2: LGHDT, YNNKEL (reference sequence). The CDR3 reads CASSRTQGYEQFF. The CDR3 DNA is TGTGCCAGCAGCCGGACACAGGGGTATGAGCAGTTCTTC.

The genes are TRBV3-1 (or the pseudogene TRBV3-2) and TRBJ2-5; D remains ambiguous. V was clipped by 5 bases and J by 2 bases, with 3 bases between them. This CDR3 is built from 11 residues. CDR1 is LGHDT and CDR2 is YNNKEL in the germline V gene (reference sequence). CDR3 region: CASSLQETQYF. The CDR3 coding sequence is TGTGCCAGCAGCTTACAAGAGACCCAGTACTTC.

The gene calls are TRBV7-2 and TRBJ1-2; the D gene is possibly TRBD1 (5 bases). CDR3 length: 14 residues. V was trimmed by 3 bases and J by 6 bases, leaving 14 bases between them. CDR1 is SGHTA and CDR2 is FQGNSA in the germline V gene. The CDR3 nucleotides read TGTGCCAGCAGCTTTTTGGGGGGAGGGAATGGCTACACCTTC. The encoded protein is CASSFLGGGNGYTF. Drawing the rest from reference TRBV7-2 and TRBJ1-2, the complete variable domain is GAGVSQSPSNKVTEKGKDVELRCDPISGHTALYWYRQSLGQGLEFLIYFQGNSAPDKSGLPSDRFSAERTGGSVSTLTIQRTQQEDSAVYLCASSFLGGGNGYTFGSGTRLTVV.

This chain links TRBV28 with TRBJ2-7; D not certain. This CDR3 comprises 14 residues. Germline values: CDR1 MDHEN, CDR2 SYDVKM. Between the trimmed V and J ends, which lost 6 bases and 0 bases, there was a span of 12 bases. Written as DNA, the CDR3 is TGTGCCAGCAGAACCGCGAGGAGCTCCTACGAGCAGTACTTC. The encoded protein is CASRTARSSYEQYF.

V is TRBV7-9 and J is TRBJ1-2; D call uncertain. The CDR3 covers 11 residues. Germline assignment: CDR1 SEHNR and CDR2 FQNEAQ (reference sequence). Trimming removed 5 bases at V and 8 bases at J, with 9 bases between. The CDR3, as DNA: TGTGCCAGCAGCCTGGAGGGCGGCTACACCTTC. Translated: CASSLEGGYTF. The complete variable domain, with remaining parts taken from reference TRBV7-9 and TRBJ1-2, reads DTGVSQNPRHKITKRGQNVTFRCDPISEHNRLYWYRQTLGQGPEFLTYFQNEAQLEKSRLLSDRFSAERPKGSFSTLEIQRTEQGDSAMYLCASSLEGGYTFGSGTRLTVV.

The rearrangement joins TRBV5-1 to TRBJ1-4, with D possibly being TRBD1 (5 bases). The CDR3 is 14 residues long. The germline V and J ends were trimmed by 3 bases and 5 bases, with 11 bases remaining between them. CDR1 and CDR2 (germline): SGHRS, YFSETQ. The CDR3 spells CASSSTGGNEKLFF. The DNA of the CDR3 is TGCGCCAGCAGCTCGACCGGGGGAAATGAAAAACTGTTTTTT.

V gene TRBV6-2 or TRBV6-3 combines with J gene TRBJ2-2; a possible D gene is TRBD1 (5 bases). V dropped 0 bases and J dropped 7 bases, with 6 bases sitting between them. The CDR3 consists of 13 residues. Germline V CDR1 and CDR2: MNHEY, SVGEGT. As DNA, the CDR3 is TGTGCCAGCAGTTACTCGGGGCACGGGGAGCTGTTTTTT. Translating gives CASSYSGHGELFF.

CDR3 residues: CASSPTVEGGNYGYTF. The CDR3 DNA sequence: TGTGCCAGCAGCCCCACCGTCGAAGGGGGAAACTATGGCTACACCTTC. The chain recombines TRBV27 with TRBJ1-2; weak D call: TRBD1 (6 bases). The CDR3 totals 16 residues. V was pared by 6 bases and J by 2 bases, with 19 bases between. Germline V gives CDR1 MNHEY, CDR2 SMNVEV (reference sequence).

As DNA, the CDR3 is TGTGCCAGCAGCTTTCATGTTGTGAGTGAGACCCAGTACTTC. Translated: CASSFHVVSETQYF. This chain joins TRBV7-9 and TRBJ2-5; no clear D gene. The CDR3 sequence is 14 residues long. The V end was cut by 3 bases, the J end by 5 bases, with 13 bases between. Germline lookup yields CDR1 SEHNR and CDR2 FQNEAQ (reference sequence).

CDR3 nucleotide sequence: TGTGCCAGCAGTCGAGCTAGCGGGGGGGCCGGTGAGACCCAGTACTTC. It translates to CASSRASGGAGETQYF. This chain links TRBV6-2 or TRBV6-3 with TRBJ2-5, with 12 bases identical to TRBD2. Germline V lookup: CDR1 MNHEY, CDR2 SVGEGT. With 5 bases clipped from V and 5 bases from J, the junction kept 9 bases outside the gene matches. This CDR3 is built from 16 residues.

This clone occurred a few times. V and J are TRBV27 and TRBJ1-3; D is unclear. V was cut by 6 bases and J by 0 bases, with 9 bases left in between. CDR1 and CDR2 (germline): MNHEY, SMNVEV (reference sequence). The CDR3 runs 14 residues. As DNA, the CDR3 is TGTGCCAGCAGCCCCTTCGTCTCTGGAAACACCATATATTTT. It encodes CASSPFVSGNTIYF.

This rearrangement joins TRBV28 to TRBJ1-2; TRBD1 aligns across 9 bases. The CDR3 spans 18 residues. V lost 1 base, J lost 0 bases, and 9 bases stayed unmatched. The germline gives CDR1 MDHEN, CDR2 SYDVKM. CDR3 amino acids: CASSLSGQGRGANYGYTF. The CDR3 bases are TGTGCCAGCAGTTTATCCGGACAGGGGAGGGGAGCTAACTATGGCTACACCTTC.

The gene calls are TRBV12-3 or TRBV12-4 and TRBJ1-5; 8 bases are shared with TRBD1. V gave up 4 bases and J gave up 6 bases; unmatched junction bases: 2. The CDR3 runs to 13 residues. CDR3 residues: CASSWGTGQPQHF. The CDR3, as DNA: TGTGCCAGCAGTTGGGGGACAGGTCAGCCCCAGCATTTT.

This sequence joins TRBV3-1 (or the pseudogene TRBV3-2) and TRBJ2-2; tentative D call: TRBD1 (6 bases). Trimming took 2 bases from V and 6 from J, leaving 16 bases between them. Per the germline V gene, CDR1 is LGHDT and CDR2 is YNNKEL (reference sequence). This CDR3 spans 16 amino acids. The CDR3 reads CASSQIPPGAAGELFF. The CDR3 DNA reads TGTGCCAGCAGCCAAATACCTCCAGGGGCGGCCGGGGAGCTGTTTTTT.

The chain recombines TRBV7-9 with TRBJ2-7; D not certain. This CDR3 region has 17 residues. Germline V gives CDR1 SEHNR, CDR2 FQNEAQ (reference sequence). V shed 3 bases and J shed 4 bases, with 22 bases lying between them. The CDR3 sequence: CASSFDPRSSKAYEQYF. For the CDR3, the DNA is TGTGCCAGCAGCTTTGACCCCAGGTCTTCCAAAGCTTACGAGCAGTACTTC.

This clone appeared a single time. This chain connects TRBV19 to TRBJ1-3; 8 bases fit TRBD1. CDR1 and CDR2 from the germline V gene are LNHDA and SQIVND (reference sequence). The V gene end was trimmed by 9 bases and the J gene end by 3 bases; junction bases not matched to a gene: 13. The length of the CDR3 is 16 residues. The CDR3 nucleotides are TGTGCCAGGCTTACCGGACAGGGAGAAAGTGGAAACACCATATATTTT. Amino acid sequence: CARLTGQGESGNTIYF.

The genes are TRBV5-5 and TRBJ2-1; 9 bases are a match to TRBD2. Germline V CDR1 and CDR2: SGHKS, YYEKEE (reference sequence). This CDR3 has 17 residues. V shed 3 bases and J 8 bases; nucleotides not matched to a gene: 15. The CDR3 loop is CASSSYLAGEGRDEQFF. The CDR3, as DNA: TGTGCCAGCAGCTCATACTTAGCGGGGGAAGGACGCGATGAGCAGTTCTTC.

This rearrangement joins TRBV7-9 to TRBJ1-4; D is unclear. Per germline, CDR1 SEHNR and CDR2 FQNEAQ (reference sequence). The CDR3 has 12 residues. V was pared by 1 base and J by 11 bases, with 8 bases between. The CDR3: CASSLGPRKLFF. Here the CDR3 DNA reads TGTGCCAGCAGCTTAGGCCCCCGGAAACTGTTTTTT.

CDR3 residues: CASSERRGDYNEQFF. Written as DNA, the CDR3 is TGTGCCAGCAGTGAGCGGCGGGGGGACTACAATGAGCAGTTCTTC. The genes are TRBV6-2 or TRBV6-3 and TRBJ2-1; 8 bases match TRBD2. J was trimmed by 3 bases and V by 5 bases; bases with no gene match: 6. The CDR3 sequence is 15 residues long. CDR1 and CDR2 from the germline V gene are MNHEY and SVGEGT.

The CDR3 here is CASSLGDTGGTTGELFF. In DNA form, the CDR3 reads TGTGCCAGCAGCTTAGGAGATACGGGGGGCACAACCGGGGAGCTGTTTTTT. The J gene is TRBJ2-2, the V gene TRBV11-2; D is possibly TRBD2 (7 bases). The CDR3 consists of 17 residues. Per germline, CDR1 SGHAT and CDR2 FQNNGV. The V end lost 1 base, the J end lost 5 bases, and 17 bases lay between the germline ends.

V and J are TRBV5-6 and TRBJ2-7; no clear D. The V and J ends lost 0 bases and 2 bases respectively, with 12 bases between them. The CDR3 has 15 residues. From germline, CDR1 is SGHDT and CDR2 YYEEEE. The CDR3: CASSLAGPLTYEQYF. The CDR3 DNA reads as TGTGCCAGCAGCTTGGCAGGCCCGCTAACCTACGAGCAGTACTTC. The full variable domain, completed using reference TRBV5-6 and TRBJ2-7, is DAGVTQSPTHLIKTRGQQVTLRCSPKSGHDTVSWYQQALGQGPQFIFQYYEEEERQRGNFPDRFSGHQFPNYSSELNVNALLLGDSALYLCASSLAGPLTYEQYFGPGTRLTVT.

J is TRBJ2-3 and V is TRBV27; TRBD2 aligns across 7 bases. Losses at the gene ends were 11 bases for V and 4 bases for J; bases not matched to a gene: 6. In germline, CDR1 is MNHEY, CDR2 SMNVEV (reference sequence). The CDR3 is made up of 12 amino acids. This chain's CDR3 is CAAGRGSDTQYF. The DNA for the CDR3 is TGTGCCGCGGGGCGGGGGTCAGATACGCAGTATTTT.

The chain joins TRBV27 to TRBJ2-7; TRBD1 matches at 9 bases. The CDR3 is made up of 15 amino acids. The ends lost 6 bases at V and 2 bases at J; junction bases unmatched: 8. Per the germline V gene, CDR1 is MNHEY and CDR2 is SMNVEV (reference sequence). CDR3: CASRPDRDRAYEQYF. CDR3 DNA sequence: TGTGCCAGCAGACCGGACCGGGACAGGGCCTACGAGCAGTACTTC.

The chain is built from TRBV27 and TRBJ1-4; tentative D call: TRBD1 (5 bases). The CDR3 has 13 amino acids. The germline V and J ends were trimmed by 3 bases and 8 bases, with 10 bases remaining between them. Germline CDR1 is MNHEY and CDR2 is SMNVEV (reference sequence). The CDR3 bases are TGTGCCAGCAGTTTGGGGACTTGGGAAAAACTGTTTTTT. Translating gives CASSLGTWEKLFF.

The CDR3 is CASSQGDYGYTF. For the CDR3, the DNA is TGTGCCAGCAGCCAAGGCGATTACGGCTACACCTTC. The genes are TRBV14 and TRBJ1-2; D is ambiguous. The CDR3 is 12 residues long. Germline V lookup: CDR1 SGHDN, CDR2 FVKESK. Trimming removed 1 base from V and 8 bases from J, with 8 bases in between.

This rearrangement joins TRBV5-1 to TRBJ2-7; D ambiguous. Germline V lookup: CDR1 SGHRS, CDR2 YFSETQ. Between the trimmed V and J ends, which lost 9 bases and 6 bases, there was a span of 10 bases. The CDR3 covers 10 residues. The CDR3 reads CAIPPGEQYF. CDR3 in DNA: TGCGCCATACCGCCGGGCGAGCAGTACTTC.

The CDR3 loop is CASSRTGVKETQYF. In DNA, the CDR3 is TGTGCCAGCAGCCGCACCGGGGTGAAGGAGACCCAGTACTTC. The chain carries TRBV4-2 and TRBJ2-5; D might be TRBD2 (5 bases). Germline V CDR1 and CDR2: LGHNA, YNFKEQ. The CDR3 loop spans 14 amino acids. V was shortened by 4 bases and J by 5 bases, with 14 bases between the two germline ends.

The CDR3 here is CASSQGYSGGAWNTGELFF. In nucleotides, the CDR3 is TGCGCCAGCAGCCAAGGATACAGCGGGGGGGCGTGGAACACCGGGGAGCTGTTTTTT. This chain uses TRBV4-1 with TRBJ2-2; TRBD2 agrees at 10 bases. This CDR3 contains 19 residues. V dropped 1 base and J dropped 1; count of bases not matched to a gene: 9. Germline V gives CDR1 MGHRA, CDR2 YSYEKL.